Presented here are 16 T cell receptor beta chains from one specimen sequenced in a study of shared clonotypes between healthy human individuals. The method was immunoSEQ multiplex PCR; TCRdb's version includes in-frame clones alone and lacks a portion of them. Among more than 2 million clones listed, 93% were seen once. CD45RO-negative cells were positively selected for CCR7, leaving out terminally differentiated effector memory CD45RA+ cells. The sample comprised naive CD8+ T cells from PBMCs. The receptors originated from a man aged 18 to 35 in good health. Some clones in this sample may be carry-over from other donors' samples.

This chain joins TRBV11-3 and TRBJ2-2, with D possibly matching TRBD2 (5 bases). The CDR3 loop spans 14 amino acids. V was clipped by 5 bases and J by 2 bases, with 9 bases between them. Germline CDR1 and CDR2: SGHNT and YENEEA. CDR3 nucleotides: TGTGCCAGCAGCCCGAGACTAAACACCGGGGAGCTGTTTTTT. Protein sequence: CASSPRLNTGELFF.

DNA for the CDR3: TGTGCCAGCAGTCCGGGGCCCCCGGGCTCTGGAAACACCATATATTTT. Encoded protein: CASSPGPPGSGNTIYF. This chain links TRBV9 with TRBJ1-3; D may be TRBD1 (5 bases). Trimming took off 5 bases at V and 0 bases at J, with 15 bases between the two ends. This CDR3 spans 16 amino acids. CDR1 SGDLS and CDR2 YYNGEE come from the germline V gene.

The rearrangement links TRBV11-1 to TRBJ2-1; TRBD2 matches 7 bases. The CDR3 consists of 15 residues. Germline V lookup: CDR1 SGHAT, CDR2 FQDESV (reference sequence). V shed 5 bases and J 5 bases; nucleotides not matched to a gene: 9. The CDR3 DNA reads as TGTGCCAGCAGCCCGTGGGCTAGCGGCGACAATGAGCAGTTCTTC. Protein sequence: CASSPWASGDNEQFF.

This clone turned up a few times. V is TRBV5-6 and J is TRBJ1-1, with D hard to call. V lost 4 bases to trimming and J lost 6 bases, with 10 bases between them. This CDR3 is built from 12 residues. Germline loops: CDR1 SGHDT, CDR2 YYEEEE. This CDR3 is CASSMSGAEAFF. In nucleotides, the CDR3 is TGTGCCAGCAGCATGAGTGGAGCTGAAGCTTTCTTT.

V gene TRBV7-6 combines with J gene TRBJ2-7, with D perhaps matching TRBD1 or TRBD2 (5 bases each). V lost 5 bases, J lost 2 bases, and 16 bases lay in between. Germline V gene sequence: CDR1 SGHVS, CDR2 FNYEAQ. This CDR3 is 15 amino acids long. The DNA for the CDR3 is TGTGCCAGCAGCCCATCTTGGGGGATAACCTACGAGCAGTACTTC. Encoded protein: CASSPSWGITYEQYF.

The genes are TRBV27 and TRBJ2-7; 8 bases map to TRBD1. Per the germline V gene, CDR1 is MNHEY and CDR2 is SMNVEV (reference sequence). With 4 bases clipped from V and 3 bases from J, the junction kept 5 bases outside the gene matches. This CDR3 spans 14 amino acids. The CDR3 sequence is CASSYDRGHYEQYF. DNA for the CDR3: TGTGCCAGCAGTTACGACAGGGGTCACTACGAGCAGTACTTC.

The chain carries TRBV6-1 and TRBJ2-1; D call uncertain. Germline V CDR1 and CDR2: MNHNS, SASEGT. Trimming shortened V by 4 bases and J by 3 bases, and 13 bases separated the two germline ends. The CDR3 contains 15 residues. The CDR3 bases are TGTGCCAGCAGTGGGACCGGGCTGGTCTACAATGAGCAGTTCTTC. This encodes CASSGTGLVYNEQFF.

V and J are TRBV5-5 and TRBJ2-1, with 9 bases that match TRBD2. The CDR3 is 15 residues long. Germline-derived CDR1 and CDR2 are SGHKS and YYEKEE (reference sequence). V trimming: 4 bases; J trimming: 7 bases; junction bases outside the gene matches: 9. CDR3 sequence (DNA): TGTGCCAGCAGCGCTGGGACTAGCTTTACGAATGAGCAGTTCTTC. Translation gives CASSAGTSFTNEQFF.

The chain combines TRBV10-2 with TRBJ2-1; TRBD1 agrees at 11 bases. This CDR3 has 14 amino acids. Unmatched junction bases numbered 4, after V lost 4 bases and J lost 8 bases. Germline-derived CDR1 and CDR2 are WSHSY and SAAADI. CDR3 bases: TGCGCCAGCAGTGGGACAGGGGGCATCGATGAGCAGTTCTTC. This encodes CASSGTGGIDEQFF.

The chain uses TRBV27 and TRBJ2-1; 8 bases agree with TRBD2. J lost 0 bases, V lost 5 bases, and 12 bases had no gene match. CDR3 length equals 18 residues. CDR1 is MNHEY, CDR2 SMNVEV, per germline (reference sequence). For the CDR3, the DNA is TGTGCCAGCAGTCGAAAACCTAGCGGGCCGAGCTCCTACAATGAGCAGTTCTTC. Translating gives CASSRKPSGPSSYNEQFF.

As for this clone: Other DNA sequences of this sample code for an identical CDR3. The genes are TRBV9 and TRBJ2-7, with D possibly matching TRBD1 (6 bases). This CDR3 is built from 13 residues. V lost 2 bases and J lost 3, with 9 bases in between. Germline V lookup: CDR1 SGDLS, CDR2 YYNGEE. The chain's CDR3 is CASSVGQSYEQYF. For the CDR3, the DNA is TGTGCCAGCAGCGTGGGACAAAGCTACGAGCAGTACTTC.

V usage is TRBV6-5 and J usage is TRBJ2-5; possibly TRBD2 for D (5 bases). Germline CDR1 reads MNHEY; CDR2 reads SVGAGI. V was shortened by 5 bases and J by 2 bases, with 12 bases between the two germline ends. The CDR3 is 14 residues long. This CDR3 reads CASSVAGNQETQYF. The CDR3, as DNA: TGTGCCAGCAGTGTTGCGGGTAATCAAGAGACCCAGTACTTC.

V usage is TRBV7-3 and J usage is TRBJ1-1; 7 bases agree with TRBD1. CDR1 is SGHTA and CDR2 is FQGTGA in the germline V gene. This CDR3 contains 15 residues. Losses at the gene ends were 5 bases for V and 0 bases for J; bases not matched to a gene: 6. The CDR3 nucleotides are TGTGCCAGCAGCCCACGGGACAGCATGAACACTGAAGCTTTCTTT. It codes for CASSPRDSMNTEAFF.

The chain couples TRBV5-6 to TRBJ2-2, with 8 bases that match TRBD1. With V trimmed by 3 bases and J by 1 base, 5 bases remained unmatched. The CDR3 loop spans 16 amino acids. Germline-derived CDR1 and CDR2 are SGHDT and YYEEEE. Here the CDR3 reads CASSSDRGGNTGELFF. In DNA, the CDR3 is TGTGCCAGCAGCTCTGACAGGGGCGGGAACACCGGGGAGCTGTTTTTT.

This chain links TRBV29-1 with TRBJ2-3; D is ambiguous. The germline CDR1 and CDR2 sequences are SQVTM and ANQGSEA. V was shortened by 1 base and J by 13 bases, with 15 bases between the two germline ends. The CDR3 has 12 residues. The CDR3 loop is CSVEGGPLLKYF. For the CDR3, the DNA is TGCAGCGTTGAAGGCGGACCCCTTCTGAAGTATTTT.

The chain carries TRBV5-8 and TRBJ1-1; TRBD1 agrees at 11 bases. Losses at the gene ends were 5 bases for V and 8 bases for J; bases not matched to a gene: 11. The CDR3 spans 15 residues. Germline V gene data show CDR1 as SGHTS and CDR2 as YDEGEE. The CDR3 region has the DNA TGTGCCAGCAGACGAAGGACAGGGGGCAACCCAGAAGCTTTCTTT. It translates to CASRRRTGGNPEAFF. Variable domain in full (rest from reference TRBV5-8 and TRBJ1-1): EAGVTQSPTHLIKTRGQQATLRCSPISGHTSVYWYQQALGLGLQFLLWYDEGEERNRGNFPPRFSGRQFPNYSSELNVNALELEDSALYLCASRRRTGGNPEAFFGQGTRLTVV.